The sequence of this TCR beta chain was determined in a study of T-cell reconstitution after alpha-beta-depleted transplantation in children listed by TCRdb under 2016. Study-wide context: Using TCR repertoire profiling, the study followed T-cell immune reconstitution in a quantitative way in children after TCRalphabeta/CD19-depleted allogeneic hematopoietic cell transplantation.

This clonotype came up a few times. Its antigen specificity is not known. Base qualities are not provided; no much larger clone lies one nucleotide away. The treatment or condition label for this specimen denotes: allogeneic hematopoietic cell transplantation with graft depleted of TCRalphabeta T cells and CD19 B cells. The transplant recipients were children given TCRalphabeta/CD19-depleted allogeneic hematopoietic cell grafts. The library was produced with PCR. Sequencing was performed on an Illumina HiSeq 2500. TCR libraries were prepared with molecular barcoding, using unique molecular identifiers to normalize TCRbeta repertoire quantification. The public reads were run again by TCRdb, first through fastp at Q25 and then through MiXCR, and only productive beta chains were kept. A single entry per CDR3 protein holds the most common genes and DNA from its merged rows. Recorded for this sample are hundreds of thousands of distinct CDR3 sequences; 15% to 20% of them occurred a single time. About 32% of the sample goes to the ten largest clones.

Overall study outcomes, separate from this receptor: Apparently early alphabetaT-cell count recovery about two months after transplant reportedly relied on only several hundred rapidly expanded clones derived from non-depleted graft cells. Over the following months the frequencies of hyperexpanded clones went down, and after one year T-cell counts and TCRbeta diversity were mostly credited to newly produced T cells. In some patients, high TCRbeta diversity at day 60 was attributed to recipient T cells and intrathymic progenitors that had survived conditioning.

After removal of 5 bases from V and 2 bases from J, the junction retains 5 bases not matched to a gene. From its cysteine to its phenylalanine, the CDR3 spans 16 amino acids. Of the read, only the CDR3 DNA is kept; its 48 bases are in frame from base 1. The germline V gene gives CDR1 as ENHRY and CDR2 as SYGVKD. This TCR derives from a boy under three years old who had a stem cell transplant for Wiskott-Aldrich syndrome, so the T cells may come from the graft donor. The sample in question was PBMCs, mostly from graft donor cells, obtained 360 days after TCRalphabeta/CD19-depleted stem cell transplant. The rearranged chain carries TRBV10-3 and TRBJ2-5; 13 central nucleotides agree with TRBD2. The CDR3 reads CAISKLAGGSQETQYF. In nucleotides, the sequence is TGTGCCATCAGTAAACTAGCGGGGGGGTCGCAAGAGACCCAGTACTTC.